This TCR beta chain appears in the sequencing data of a study of blood T cells in healthy people across ages. Study-level findings and limits: Higher diversity, along with more naive CD4+ cells, distinguished long-lived donors from aged donors. Investigators treated diversity estimates from one million T cells as underestimates. The study lacked donor CMV status, which possibly confounded expanded clonotype changes.

This clonotype was observed many times. Its antigen is still unknown. Combining a sample-barcoded 5' primer with a J-beta primer mix, a second PCR ran for about 6 to 11 cycles. TCRdb itself ran the 5' RACE reads through MiXCR, one entry per CDR3 protein. The profile shows 710,000 or so distinct CDR3 sequences, approximately 29% of them singletons. Total RNA amounts of at least 6 micrograms were extracted per sample. Deletions cut 6 bases from V and 10 bases from J, with 19 bases between. The V gene's germline CDR1 is DFQATT and CDR2 SNEGSKA (reference sequence). CDR3 length: 14 residues. This TCR derives from a woman older than 75 in good health. V and J are TRBV20-1 and TRBJ1-6; D call uncertain. Sequencing used blood. The CDR3 DNA is TGCAGTGCCATCCCCGGAGCCCAGTCATCACCCCTCCACTTT. Protein: CSAIPGAQSSPLHF.